The 10 T cell receptor beta chains listed next were all sequenced from one sample in a study of regulatory T cells in long-lasting Graves disease. The authors built TCR beta libraries using iRepertoire HTBI primers and Arm-PCR of CDR3 regions. TCRdb redid the calling of the multiplex PCR reads with MiXCR, one entry per CDR3 protein. The data hold hundreds of thousands of distinct CDR3 sequences, with about 16% observed a single time. Time point given: newly diagnosed GD, antithyroid drugs for less than 3 months. There was RNA extracted from PBMCs, and the TCR library was made from it. This sample was also put to use in a study of T cells in Graves' hyperthyroidism and ophthalmopathy.

Here the sequenced sample was peripheral blood mononuclear cells (PBMCs), taken at new diagnosis, from a patient treated with antithyroid drugs. The source of these receptors is a young man with Graves disease.

The sample holds a few counts of this clonotype. The V and J genes are TRBV10-1 and TRBJ2-5; maybe TRBD2 (5 bases). Germline CDR1 is WNHNN and CDR2 is SYGVQD (reference sequence). This CDR3 is 15 amino acids long. V dropped 3 bases and J dropped 9 bases, with 20 bases sitting between them. DNA of the CDR3: TGCGCCAGCAGTGACCCGGACTCCCGGGTGTGGTCCCAGTACTTC. The encoded protein is CASSDPDSRVWSQYF.

This clonotype turned up a few times. This sequence joins TRBV12-3 or TRBV12-4 and TRBJ2-2; TRBD2 matches 12 bases. With V trimmed by 3 bases and J by 1 base, 9 bases remained unmatched. This CDR3 is 19 amino acids long. CDR3 protein: CASSLDPGLAGENTGELFF. CDR3 DNA: TGTGCCAGCAGTTTGGACCCGGGACTAGCGGGCGAGAACACCGGGGAGCTGTTTTTT.

This clonotype was recorded a few times. The chain employs TRBV10-3 and TRBJ1-2; no clear D. The V end lost 0 bases, the J end lost 4 bases, and 9 bases lay between the germline ends. Per germline, CDR1 ENHRY and CDR2 SYGVKD. The CDR3 sequence is 14 residues long. The chain's CDR3 is CAISESSRPYGYTF. CDR3 bases: TGTGCCATCAGTGAGTCGTCCAGGCCCTATGGCTACACCTTC.

The rearrangement links TRBV5-1 to TRBJ1-3; D is unresolved. From germline, CDR1 is SGHRS and CDR2 YFSETQ. The CDR3 contains 14 residues. V lost 4 bases to trimming and J lost 4 bases, with 12 bases between them. The CDR3 DNA reads as TGCGCCAGCAGCGCATCTCTAGGAGGAAACACCATATATTTT. This translates into CASSASLGGNTIYF. Full variable domain (rest looked up from reference TRBV5-1 and TRBJ1-3): KAGVTQTPRYLIKTRGQQVTLSCSPISGHRSVSWYQQTPGQGLQFLFEYFSETQRNKGNFPGRFSGRQFSNSRSEMNVSTLELGDSALYLCASSASLGGNTIYFGEGSWLTVV.

Concerning this clonotype: One end of the junction is discordant with germline, which a read error may explain. The rearrangement joins TRBV7-9 to TRBJ1-4; D call uncertain. This CDR3 is built from 15 residues. CDR1 is SEHNR and CDR2 is FQNEAQ in the germline V gene (reference sequence). This chain's CDR3 is CASSLAEISDEKLFF. CDR3 in DNA: TGTGCCAGCAGCCTAGCGGAGATATCGGATGAAAAACTGTTTTTT.

This clonotype was seen repeatedly, ten times or more. The chain employs TRBV20-1 and TRBJ1-1; weak D call: TRBD1 (6 bases). V dropped 0 bases and J dropped 0 bases, with 11 bases sitting between them. The germline V gene has CDR1 DFQATT and CDR2 SNEGSKA (reference sequence). The CDR3 covers 15 residues. The CDR3 DNA reads as TGCAGTGCTAGAGATCCGGGGGGCGTGAACACTGAAGCTTTCTTT. Residues: CSARDPGGVNTEAFF.

Details on this clonotype: This CDR3 fails to terminate in the conserved phenylalanine or tryptophan, so it likely reflects a read error. Because the CDR3's place on the DNA is in doubt, the DNA is left out and the CDR3 is given as listed by TCRdb. The chain employs TRBV28 and TRBJ2-4; the table's D gene call, TRBD2, was not cross checked with the DNA. The CDR3 has 16 residues if both end residues are counted. Germline-derived CDR1 and CDR2 are MDHEN and SYDVKM. CDR3 sequence reads: CASRPPAGPYEQYFGP.

The chain combines TRBV11-2 with TRBJ1-2, with 9 bases aligning to TRBD1. The germline V gene encodes CDR1 SGHAT and CDR2 FQNNGV. The CDR3 runs 16 residues. Trimming at V came to 3 bases and at J to 3 bases, leaving 8 bases not matched to a gene. The DNA for the CDR3 is TGTGCCAGCAGCTTTTCAACGGACAGGGGTGACTATGGCTACACCTTC. Translated, it gives CASSFSTDRGDYGYTF.

The V gene is TRBV4-1, the J gene TRBJ2-7; TRBD2 aligns across 7 bases. CDR1 is MGHRA and CDR2 is YSYEKL in the germline V gene. The V and J ends lost 4 bases and 7 bases, in that order; junction bases with no gene match: 19. The CDR3 length is 17 residues. The CDR3 loop is CASSPWLRESGDGEQYF. CDR3 nucleotides: TGCGCCAGCAGCCCGTGGTTGCGGGAGAGTGGAGATGGAGAGCAGTACTTC.

Note on this clonotype: A read error may explain this, as a much larger clone is one base away. The chain employs TRBV30 and TRBJ1-5; D might be TRBD1 (5 bases). Trimming shortened V by 0 bases and J by 11 bases, and 14 bases separated the two germline ends. This CDR3 region has 13 residues. Germline CDR1 GTSNPN, CDR2 SVGIG (reference sequence). CDR3 residues: CAWSVRGMQSQHF. The DNA of the CDR3 is TGTGCCTGGAGTGTAAGGGGAATGCAGTCCCAGCATTTT.